The 8 T cell receptor beta chains presented below share a single source sample, sequenced in a study of technical replicates of blood from several donors (dated by TCRdb to about 2017). Receptor libraries were prepared by the immunoSEQ multiplex PCR assay. The table was pulled from immuneACCESS by TCRdb, which kept in-frame rearrangements only. Such tables lose some clones; where checked, under half of the loss comes from unresolved V genes, and the rest has no known cause. The sample contains about 59,000 clones, over 85% of them found a single time. The leading ten clones occupy over 4% of the sample. Sequences were obtained from PBMCs. All receptors derive from a human donor in good health. Some clones in this sample may be carry-over from other donors' samples.

V is TRBV6-5 and J is TRBJ2-7; no clear D gene. Trimming removed 0 bases from V and 0 bases from J, with 9 bases in between. Germline V gene lookup returns CDR1 MNHEY and CDR2 SVGAGI. CDR3 length: 15 residues. The CDR3 sequence is CASSYSADISYEQYF. The CDR3 nucleotides are TGTGCCAGCAGTTACTCGGCAGATATCTCCTACGAGCAGTACTTC.

For the CDR3, the DNA is TGTGCTAGTGGTTTGGTACGGTTAGCGGGAGGGCCAAACACCGGGGAGCTGTTTTTT. Amino acids: CASGLVRLAGGPNTGELFF. The chain recombines TRBV12-5 with TRBJ2-2, with 11 nucleotides matching TRBD2. The CDR3 runs 19 residues. The germline V gene has CDR1 LGHNT and CDR2 FRNRAP. Trimming took 0 bases from V and 2 from J; bases not matched to a gene: 8.

The chain recombines TRBV6-6 with TRBJ1-4, with D hard to call. Trimming shortened V by 7 bases and J by 8 bases, and 11 bases separated the two germline ends. The CDR3 runs 12 residues. The germline V gene encodes CDR1 MNHNY and CDR2 SVGAGI (reference sequence). DNA for the CDR3: TGTGCCAGCACCTCCAGAGGGGAAAAACTGTTTTTT. Translated, it gives CASTSRGEKLFF.

The chain uses TRBV5-4 and TRBJ2-1; TRBD2 matches at 13 bases. CDR3 size: 15 residues. With 4 bases clipped from V and 4 bases from J, the junction kept 2 bases outside the gene matches. CDR1 and CDR2 from the germline V gene are SGHNT and YYREEE (reference sequence). CDR3 protein: CASSLTSGRYNEQFF. The CDR3 DNA follows: TGTGCCAGCAGCCTGACTAGCGGGAGGTACAATGAGCAGTTCTTC.

V and J are TRBV6-5 and TRBJ2-7; D remains unclear. This CDR3 is built from 12 residues. V lost 5 bases to trimming and J lost 6 bases, with 11 bases between them. Germline V gives CDR1 MNHEY, CDR2 SVGAGI. The DNA for the CDR3 is TGTGCCAGCAGTCCCACCAGGATCGAGCAGTACTTC. This translates into CASSPTRIEQYF.

The chain couples TRBV9 to TRBJ2-2; 8 positions agree with TRBD1. The CDR3 totals 14 residues. Germline CDR1 is SGDLS and CDR2 is YYNGEE. After removal of 0 bases from V and 7 bases from J, the junction contained 2 bases not matched to a gene. CDR3 nucleotides: TGTGCCAGCAGCGTAGCTACAGGGGGCGGGGAGCTGTTTTTT. Translating gives CASSVATGGGELFF.

The J gene is TRBJ2-5, the V gene TRBV4-1; D not certain. CDR1 and CDR2 from the germline V gene are MGHRA and YSYEKL. The CDR3 covers 13 residues. V lost 4 bases, J lost 9 bases, and 15 bases lay in between. The chain's CDR3 is CASSRSIQEAQYF. The CDR3 nucleotides are TGCGCCAGCAGCCGATCTATCCAAGAAGCCCAGTACTTC.

As for this clone: The identical CDR3 is also encoded by other nucleotide sequences in the sample. The chain uses TRBV7-2 and TRBJ2-7; 7 nucleotides align to TRBD2. The germline gives CDR1 SGHTA, CDR2 FQGNSA. This CDR3 contains 15 residues. V trimming: 5 bases; J trimming: 0 bases; junction bases outside the gene matches: 7. CDR3 residues: CASSLGGLLSYEQYF. CDR3 coding DNA: TGTGCCAGCAGCCTGGGGGGGTTGCTCTCCTACGAGCAGTACTTC.